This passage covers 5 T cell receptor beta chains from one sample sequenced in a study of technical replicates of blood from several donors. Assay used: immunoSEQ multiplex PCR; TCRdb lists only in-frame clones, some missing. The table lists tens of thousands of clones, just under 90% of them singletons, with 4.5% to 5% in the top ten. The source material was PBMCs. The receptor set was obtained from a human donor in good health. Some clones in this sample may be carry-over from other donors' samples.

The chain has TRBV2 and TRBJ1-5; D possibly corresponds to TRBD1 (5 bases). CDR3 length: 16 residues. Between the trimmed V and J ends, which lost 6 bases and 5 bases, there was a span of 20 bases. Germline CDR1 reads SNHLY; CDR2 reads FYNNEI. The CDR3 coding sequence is TGTGCCAGCAGCCTCCTAGATTGGAGGGGAGATCAGCCCCAGCATTTT. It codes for CASSLLDWRGDQPQHF.

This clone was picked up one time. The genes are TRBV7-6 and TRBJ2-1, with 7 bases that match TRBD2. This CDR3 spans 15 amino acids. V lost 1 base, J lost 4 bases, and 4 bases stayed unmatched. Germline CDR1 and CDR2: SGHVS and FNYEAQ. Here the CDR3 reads CASSLGQAGYNEQFF. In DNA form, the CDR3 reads TGTGCCAGCAGCTTAGGACAAGCGGGGTACAATGAGCAGTTCTTC.

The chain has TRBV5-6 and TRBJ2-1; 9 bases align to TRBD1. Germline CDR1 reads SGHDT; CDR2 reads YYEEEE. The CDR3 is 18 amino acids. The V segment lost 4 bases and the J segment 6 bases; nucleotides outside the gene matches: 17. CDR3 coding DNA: TGTGCCAGCAGCGACCGCCTGTTTTGGGACAGGGAACGCAATGAGCAGTTCTTC. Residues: CASSDRLFWDRERNEQFF.

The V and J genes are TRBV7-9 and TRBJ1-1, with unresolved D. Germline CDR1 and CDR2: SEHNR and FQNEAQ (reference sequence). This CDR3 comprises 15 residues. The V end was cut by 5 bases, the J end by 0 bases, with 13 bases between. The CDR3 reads CASSSNWAMNTEAFF. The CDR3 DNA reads TGTGCCAGCAGCAGTAATTGGGCCATGAACACTGAAGCTTTCTTT.

Here the CDR3 DNA reads TGTGCCAGCAGCTTGGGGGAGGGTACAGATACGCAGTATTTT. This encodes CASSLGEGTDTQYF. The V gene is TRBV5-4, the J gene TRBJ2-3, with 7 bases matching TRBD2. Germline trimming cut 0 bases from V and 3 bases from J; bases unmatched to any gene: 1. This CDR3 is 14 amino acids long. The germline gives CDR1 SGHNT, CDR2 YYREEE (reference sequence).